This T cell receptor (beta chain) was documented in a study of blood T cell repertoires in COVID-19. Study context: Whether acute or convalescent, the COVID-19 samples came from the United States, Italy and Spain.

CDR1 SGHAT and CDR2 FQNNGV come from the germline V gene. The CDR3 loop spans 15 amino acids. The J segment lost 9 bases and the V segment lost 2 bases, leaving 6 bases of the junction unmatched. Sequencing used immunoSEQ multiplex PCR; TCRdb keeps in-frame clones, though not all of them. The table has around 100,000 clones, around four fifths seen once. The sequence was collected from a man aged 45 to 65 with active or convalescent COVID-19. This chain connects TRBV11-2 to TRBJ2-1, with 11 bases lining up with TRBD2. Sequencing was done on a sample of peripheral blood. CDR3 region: CASSLYTSGSSEQFF. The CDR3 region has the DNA TGTGCCAGCAGCTTATATACTAGCGGGAGTAGTGAGCAGTTCTTC.